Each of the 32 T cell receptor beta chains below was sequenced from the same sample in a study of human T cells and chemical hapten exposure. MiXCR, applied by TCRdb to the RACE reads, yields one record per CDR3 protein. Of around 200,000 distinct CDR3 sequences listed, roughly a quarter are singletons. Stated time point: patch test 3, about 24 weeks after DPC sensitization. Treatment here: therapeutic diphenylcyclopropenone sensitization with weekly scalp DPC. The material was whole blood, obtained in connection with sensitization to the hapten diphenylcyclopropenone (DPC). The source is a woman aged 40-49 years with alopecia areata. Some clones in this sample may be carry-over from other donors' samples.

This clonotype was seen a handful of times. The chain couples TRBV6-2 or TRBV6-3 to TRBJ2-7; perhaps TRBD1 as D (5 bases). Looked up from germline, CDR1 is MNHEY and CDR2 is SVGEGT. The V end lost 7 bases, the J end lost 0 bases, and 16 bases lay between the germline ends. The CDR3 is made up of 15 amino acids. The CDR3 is CASTKTGGFSYEQYF. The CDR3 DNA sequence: TGTGCCAGCACAAAAACAGGCGGATTCTCCTACGAGCAGTACTTC.

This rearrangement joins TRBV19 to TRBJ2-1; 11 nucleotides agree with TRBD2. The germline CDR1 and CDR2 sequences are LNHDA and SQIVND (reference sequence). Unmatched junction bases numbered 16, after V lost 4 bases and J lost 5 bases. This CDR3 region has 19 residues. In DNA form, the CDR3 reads TGTGCCAGTAGTAAGAGCCTAGCGGGAGGTAGCCGTAATGACAATGAGCAGTTCTTC. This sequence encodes CASSKSLAGGSRNDNEQFF.

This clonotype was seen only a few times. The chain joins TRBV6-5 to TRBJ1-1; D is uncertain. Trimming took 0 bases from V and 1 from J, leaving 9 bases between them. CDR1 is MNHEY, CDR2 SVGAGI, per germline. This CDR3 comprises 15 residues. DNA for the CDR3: TGTGCCAGCAGTTACTCACGGCAGACGAACACTGAAGCTTTCTTT. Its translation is CASSYSRQTNTEAFF.

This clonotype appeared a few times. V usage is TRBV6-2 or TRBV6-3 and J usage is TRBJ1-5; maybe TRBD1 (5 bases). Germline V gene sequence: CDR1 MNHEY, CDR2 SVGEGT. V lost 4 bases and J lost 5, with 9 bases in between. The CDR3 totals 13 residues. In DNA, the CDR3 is TGTGCCAGCAGTTCAGGGCTGCATCAGCCCCAGCATTTT. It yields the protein CASSSGLHQPQHF.

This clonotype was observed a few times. The CDR3 is CAISDGTGAGGELFF. The CDR3 DNA follows: TGTGCCATCAGTGATGGGACAGGGGCCGGCGGGGAGCTGTTTTTT. The chain carries TRBV10-3 and TRBJ2-2, with 10 bases that match TRBD1. The V and J ends lost 3 bases and 7 bases, in that order; junction bases with no gene match: 5. The germline V gene encodes CDR1 ENHRY and CDR2 SYGVKD. The CDR3 spans 15 residues.

Written as DNA, the CDR3 is TGTGCCAGCGGACCGGGCTTGGGGACGGGAAACGGGACCAAAAACATTCAGTACTTC. Amino acids: CASGPGLGTGNGTKNIQYF. The chain recombines TRBV12-3 or TRBV12-4 with TRBJ2-4; D could derive from TRBD1 or TRBD2 (5 bases each). This CDR3 contains 19 residues. V was trimmed by 8 bases and J by 2 bases, leaving 28 bases between them.

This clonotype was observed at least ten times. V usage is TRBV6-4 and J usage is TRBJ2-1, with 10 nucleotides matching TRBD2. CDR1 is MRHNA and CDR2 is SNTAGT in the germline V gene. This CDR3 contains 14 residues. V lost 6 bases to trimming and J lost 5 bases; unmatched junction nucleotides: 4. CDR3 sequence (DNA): TGTGCCAGCAGCCCCGGACTAGCGGACAATGAGCAGTTCTTC. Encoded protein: CASSPGLADNEQFF.

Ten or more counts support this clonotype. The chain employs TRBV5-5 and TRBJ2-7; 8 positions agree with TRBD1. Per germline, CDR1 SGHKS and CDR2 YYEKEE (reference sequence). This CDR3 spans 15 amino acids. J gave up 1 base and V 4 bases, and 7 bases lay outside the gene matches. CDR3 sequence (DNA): TGTGCCAGCAGCCTAGGACAGGGCTATTCCTACGAGCAGTACTTC. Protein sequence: CASSLGQGYSYEQYF.

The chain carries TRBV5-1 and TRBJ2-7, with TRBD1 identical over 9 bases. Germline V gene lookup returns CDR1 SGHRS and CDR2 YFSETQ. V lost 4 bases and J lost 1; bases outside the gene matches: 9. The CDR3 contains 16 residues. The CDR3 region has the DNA TGCGCCAGCAGCGGACTGCCCGGGACAGGGTCCTACGAGCAGTACTTC. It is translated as CASSGLPGTGSYEQYF.

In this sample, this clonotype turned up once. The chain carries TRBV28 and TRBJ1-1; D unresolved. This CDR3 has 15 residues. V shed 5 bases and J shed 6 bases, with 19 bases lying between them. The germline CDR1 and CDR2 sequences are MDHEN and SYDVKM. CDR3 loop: CASSPSFLSGPEAFF. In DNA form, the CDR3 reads TGTGCCAGCAGTCCATCCTTTCTTTCAGGCCCTGAAGCTTTCTTT.

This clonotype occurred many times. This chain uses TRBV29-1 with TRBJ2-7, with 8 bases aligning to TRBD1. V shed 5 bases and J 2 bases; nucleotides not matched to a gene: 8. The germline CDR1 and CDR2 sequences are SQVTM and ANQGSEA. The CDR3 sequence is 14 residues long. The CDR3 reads CSVNQGQVPYEQYF. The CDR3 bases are TGCAGCGTTAACCAGGGACAGGTGCCCTACGAGCAGTACTTC.

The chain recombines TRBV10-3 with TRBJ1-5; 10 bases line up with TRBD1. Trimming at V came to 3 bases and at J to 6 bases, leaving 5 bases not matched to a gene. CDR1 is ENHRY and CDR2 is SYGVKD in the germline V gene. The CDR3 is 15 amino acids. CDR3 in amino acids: CAISDGQGGTQPQHF. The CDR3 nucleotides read TGTGCCATCAGTGACGGACAGGGGGGGACTCAGCCCCAGCATTTT.

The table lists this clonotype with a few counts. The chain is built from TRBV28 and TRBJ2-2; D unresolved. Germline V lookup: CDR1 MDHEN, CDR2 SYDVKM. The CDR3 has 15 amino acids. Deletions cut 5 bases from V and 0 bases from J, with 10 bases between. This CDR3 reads CASSGRSPNTGELFF. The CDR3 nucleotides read TGTGCCAGCAGTGGACGGAGCCCGAACACCGGGGAGCTGTTTTTT.

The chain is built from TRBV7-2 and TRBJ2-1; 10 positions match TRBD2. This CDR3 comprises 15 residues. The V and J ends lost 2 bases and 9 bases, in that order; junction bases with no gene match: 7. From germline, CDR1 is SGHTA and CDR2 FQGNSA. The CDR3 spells CASSLRLLAGTEQFF. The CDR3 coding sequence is TGTGCCAGCAGCTTAAGGTTACTAGCGGGAACTGAGCAGTTCTTC.

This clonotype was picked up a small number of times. Here the CDR3 DNA reads TGTGCCAGCACGGGCAGGGGCAACTATGGCTACACCTTC. Translating it yields CASTGRGNYGYTF. The rearrangement uses TRBV2 and TRBJ1-2, with a tentative D call TRBD1 (6 bases). CDR1 and CDR2 (germline): SNHLY, FYNNEI. This CDR3 has 13 residues. Trimming left V 7 bases short and J 2 bases short, with 11 bases between.

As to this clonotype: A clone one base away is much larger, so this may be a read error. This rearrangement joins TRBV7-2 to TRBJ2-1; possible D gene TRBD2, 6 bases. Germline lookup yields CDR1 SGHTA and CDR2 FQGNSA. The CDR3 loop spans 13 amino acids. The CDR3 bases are TGTGCCAGCAGCCTCCGGAGGGCCGGTGAGCGGTTCTTC. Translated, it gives CASSLRRAGERFF.

As DNA, the CDR3 is TGTGCCAGCAGCCAAGCCGGGACGGCCTATGGCTACACCTTC. It translates to CASSQAGTAYGYTF. This chain links TRBV3-1 with TRBJ1-2; D possibly corresponds to TRBD1 (5 bases). Trimming stripped 1 base from V and 4 bases from J, with 10 bases between. This CDR3 contains 14 residues. The germline V gene encodes CDR1 LGHDT and CDR2 YNNKEL (reference sequence).

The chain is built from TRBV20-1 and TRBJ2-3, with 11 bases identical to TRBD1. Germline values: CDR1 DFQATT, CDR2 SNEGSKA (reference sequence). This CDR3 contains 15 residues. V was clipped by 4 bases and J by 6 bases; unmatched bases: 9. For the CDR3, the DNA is TGCAGTGCTATTGACGGGGACAGGGGGACTGATACGCAGTATTTT. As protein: CSAIDGDRGTDTQYF.

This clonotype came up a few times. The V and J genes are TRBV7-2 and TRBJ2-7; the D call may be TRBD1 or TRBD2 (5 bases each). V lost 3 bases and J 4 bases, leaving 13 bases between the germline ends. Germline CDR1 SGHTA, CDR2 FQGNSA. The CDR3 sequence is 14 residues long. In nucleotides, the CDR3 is TGTGCCAGCAGCTTCGGGACGGCGCTTTACGAGCAGTACTTC. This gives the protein CASSFGTALYEQYF.

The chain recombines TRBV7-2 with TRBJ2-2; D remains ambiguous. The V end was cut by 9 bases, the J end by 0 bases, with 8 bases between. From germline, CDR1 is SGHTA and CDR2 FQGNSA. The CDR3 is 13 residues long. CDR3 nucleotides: TGTGCCAGTCGGGCCCCGAACACCGGGGAGCTGTTTTTT. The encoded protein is CASRAPNTGELFF. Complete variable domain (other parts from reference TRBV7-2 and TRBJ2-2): GAGVSQSPSNKVTEKGKDVELRCDPISGHTALYWYRQSLGQGLEFLIYFQGNSAPDKSGLPSDRFSAERTGGSVSTLTIQRTQQEDSAVYLCASRAPNTGELFFGEGSRLTVL.

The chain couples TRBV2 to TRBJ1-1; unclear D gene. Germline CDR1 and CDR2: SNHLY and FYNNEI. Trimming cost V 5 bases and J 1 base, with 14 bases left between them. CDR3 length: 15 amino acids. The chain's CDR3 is CASSSQTGPNTEAFF. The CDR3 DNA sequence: TGTGCCAGCAGTTCACAAACTGGACCGAACACTGAAGCTTTCTTT.

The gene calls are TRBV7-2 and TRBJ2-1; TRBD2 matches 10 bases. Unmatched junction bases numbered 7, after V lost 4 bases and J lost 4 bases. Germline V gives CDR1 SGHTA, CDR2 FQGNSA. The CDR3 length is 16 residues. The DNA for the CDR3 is TGTGCCAGCAGCTCCGAAGCAGCGGGAGGGTACAATGAGCAGTTCTTC. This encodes CASSSEAAGGYNEQFF.

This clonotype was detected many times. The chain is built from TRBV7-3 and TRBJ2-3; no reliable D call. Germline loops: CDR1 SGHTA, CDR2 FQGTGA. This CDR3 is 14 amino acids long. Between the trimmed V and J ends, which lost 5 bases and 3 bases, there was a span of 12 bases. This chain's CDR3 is CASSRRAGTDTQYF. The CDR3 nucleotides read TGTGCCAGCAGCCGAAGGGCAGGAACAGATACGCAGTATTTT.

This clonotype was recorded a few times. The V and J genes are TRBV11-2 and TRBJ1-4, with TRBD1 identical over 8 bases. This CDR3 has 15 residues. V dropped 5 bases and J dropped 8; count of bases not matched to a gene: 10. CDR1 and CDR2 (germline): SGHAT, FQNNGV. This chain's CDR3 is CASSDVGQGAEKLFF. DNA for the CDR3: TGTGCCAGCAGCGACGTAGGACAGGGCGCGGAAAAACTGTTTTTT.

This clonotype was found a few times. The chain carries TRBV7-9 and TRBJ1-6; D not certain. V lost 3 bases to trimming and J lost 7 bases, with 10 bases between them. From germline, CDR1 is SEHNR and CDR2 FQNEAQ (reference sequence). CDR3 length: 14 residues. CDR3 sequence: CASSFERENSPLHF. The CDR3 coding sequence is TGTGCCAGCAGCTTCGAGAGGGAAAATTCACCCCTCCACTTT. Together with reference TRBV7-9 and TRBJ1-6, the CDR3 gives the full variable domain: DTGVSQNPRHKITKRGQNVTFRCDPISEHNRLYWYRQTLGQGPEFLTYFQNEAQLEKSRLLSDRFSAERPKGSFSTLEIQRTEQGDSAMYLCASSFERENSPLHFGNGTRLTVT.

The CDR3 DNA reads as TGTGCCAGCAGTTACTCGCAAGGGACTGAAGCTTTCTTT. Translation: CASSYSQGTEAFF. The V gene is TRBV6-6, the J gene TRBJ1-1; D is uncertain. The CDR3 covers 13 residues. With 0 bases removed from V and 5 bases from J, the gap between germline ends came to 7 bases. The germline V gene has CDR1 MNHNY and CDR2 SVGAGI (reference sequence).

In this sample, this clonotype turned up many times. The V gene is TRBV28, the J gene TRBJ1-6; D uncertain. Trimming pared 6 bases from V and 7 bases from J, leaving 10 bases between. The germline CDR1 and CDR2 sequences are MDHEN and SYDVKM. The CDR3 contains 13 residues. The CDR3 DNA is TGTGCCAGCAGGTCAAGGCCCAATTCACCCCTCCACTTT. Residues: CASRSRPNSPLHF.

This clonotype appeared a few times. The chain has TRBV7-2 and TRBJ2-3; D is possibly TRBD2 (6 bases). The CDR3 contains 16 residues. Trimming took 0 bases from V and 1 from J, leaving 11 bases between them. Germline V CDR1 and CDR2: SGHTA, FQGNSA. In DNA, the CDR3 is TGTGCCAGCAGCTTAGCTGCGGGGCTTCGCACAGATACGCAGTATTTT. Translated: CASSLAAGLRTDTQYF.

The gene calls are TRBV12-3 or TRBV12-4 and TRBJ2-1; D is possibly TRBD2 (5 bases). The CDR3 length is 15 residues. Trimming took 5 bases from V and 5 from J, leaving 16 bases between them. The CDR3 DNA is TGTGCCAGCAGTGACCCCTTGTCGGGAAACAATGAGCAGTTCTTC. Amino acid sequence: CASSDPLSGNNEQFF.

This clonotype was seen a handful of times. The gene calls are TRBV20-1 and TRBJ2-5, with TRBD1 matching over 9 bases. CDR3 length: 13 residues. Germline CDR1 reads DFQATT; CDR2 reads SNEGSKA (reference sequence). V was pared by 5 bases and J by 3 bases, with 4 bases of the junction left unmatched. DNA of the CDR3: TGCAGTGCTCGGGGACAGGGCAAAGAGACCCAGTACTTC. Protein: CSARGQGKETQYF.

CDR3 sequence (DNA): TGCGCCAGCAGCCCCGGGGGGACAGGGGCGTACGAGCAGTACTTC. Amino acids: CASSPGGTGAYEQYF. The V call is TRBV5-1, the J call TRBJ2-7, with 10 bases fitting TRBD1. Germline values: CDR1 SGHRS, CDR2 YFSETQ. The CDR3 is 15 amino acids. Trimming at V came to 4 bases and at J to 4 bases, leaving 8 bases not matched to a gene.

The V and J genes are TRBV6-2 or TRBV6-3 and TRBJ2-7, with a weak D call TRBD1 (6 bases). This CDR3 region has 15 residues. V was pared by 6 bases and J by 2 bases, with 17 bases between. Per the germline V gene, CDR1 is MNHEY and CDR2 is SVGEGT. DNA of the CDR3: TGTGCCAGCAGCCCCGGTTCGGGACATACCTACGAGCAGTACTTC. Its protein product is CASSPGSGHTYEQYF.